This T cell receptor (beta chain) was identified during a study of cytomegalovirus exposure and HLA in healthy donors. PCR involved 60 Vbeta and 13 Jbeta primers. Produced via immunoSEQ multiplex PCR; TCRdb's table is partial and in-frame only. The repertoire holds 200,000 or so clones, with 82% as singletons. The CDR3 length is 15 residues. CDR1 is SGHVS and CDR2 is FNYEAQ in the germline V gene. Trimming took 8 bases from V and 4 from J, leaving 17 bases between them. This clone was counted once. The gene calls are TRBV7-6 and TRBJ1-4, with D possibly matching TRBD1 (6 bases). Sample: PBMCs. The TCR comes from a boy aged 2-15 years in good health and CMV-seronegative. CDR3 DNA: TGTGCCAGCGGCCTGGGGCAGGGGAATAATGAAAAACTGTTTTTT. It specifies CASGLGQGNNEKLFF.